The 25 T cell receptor beta chains in this list originate from one sample, sequenced in a study of control samples from healthy donors and cancer patients. This table comes from immunoSEQ multiplex PCR, and its TCRdb copy is limited to in-frame clones, with some not included. The table includes 95,000 to 110,000 clones, 75% to 90% detected once. Sequenced: PBMCs. These receptors all stem from a man aged 55 to 70 with lung cancer.

The gene calls are TRBV5-6 and TRBJ1-1; 7 nucleotides agree with TRBD1. CDR1 is SGHDT, CDR2 YYEEEE, per germline. The CDR3 loop spans 16 amino acids. J lost 4 bases, V lost 0 bases, and 9 bases had no gene match. CDR3 loop: CASSLDLGQTLTEAFF. The CDR3 DNA is TGTGCCAGCAGCTTGGATTTGGGACAGACTCTCACTGAAGCTTTCTTT. Full variable domain (outside the CDR3, taken from reference TRBV5-6 and TRBJ1-1): DAGVTQSPTHLIKTRGQQVTLRCSPKSGHDTVSWYQQALGQGPQFIFQYYEEEERQRGNFPDRFSGHQFPNYSSELNVNALLLGDSALYLCASSLDLGQTLTEAFFGQGTRLTVV.

CDR3 protein: CASSYLRAAGGYTF. CDR3 sequence (DNA): TGTGCCAGCAGTTACCTCCGGGCAGCCGGCGGCTACACCTTC. The chain employs TRBV6-5 and TRBJ1-2; D gene uncertain. This CDR3 region has 14 residues. CDR1 is MNHEY and CDR2 is SVGAGI in the germline V gene. V was clipped by 2 bases and J by 8 bases, with 15 bases between them.

CDR3 residues: CASSIVQSEYGYTF. The CDR3 coding sequence is TGTGCCAGTAGTATCGTCCAGTCGGAGTATGGCTACACCTTC. The chain combines TRBV19 with TRBJ1-2; D unresolved. V was shortened by 3 bases and J by 5 bases, with 13 bases between the two germline ends. This CDR3 is built from 14 residues. Per the germline V gene, CDR1 is LNHDA and CDR2 is SQIVND (reference sequence). The complete variable domain, with remaining parts taken from reference TRBV19 and TRBJ1-2, reads DGGITQSPKYLFRKEGQNVTLSCEQNLNHDAMYWYRQDPGQGLRLIYYSQIVNDFQKGDIAEGYSVSREKKESFPLTVTSAQKNPTAFYLCASSIVQSEYGYTFGSGTRLTVV.

The chain links TRBV7-9 to TRBJ1-4; D call uncertain. Deletions cut 5 bases from V and 4 bases from J, with 14 bases between. Germline V CDR1 and CDR2: SEHNR, FQNEAQ (reference sequence). The CDR3 has 15 amino acids. Here the CDR3 reads CASSPQAIDNEKLFF. DNA of the CDR3: TGTGCCAGCAGCCCCCAGGCCATCGATAATGAAAAACTGTTTTTT.

In its sample, this clone was seen once. The rearrangement joins TRBV11-2 to TRBJ1-1; D perhaps matches TRBD1 (5 bases). This CDR3 contains 15 residues. The germline gives CDR1 SGHAT, CDR2 FQNNGV. Trimming left V 5 bases short and J 2 bases short, with 15 bases between. The DNA for the CDR3 is TGTGCCAGCAGCCCGAGGGGTAAGGATAACACTGAAGCTTTCTTT. It encodes CASSPRGKDNTEAFF.

This sequence joins TRBV2 and TRBJ2-4; TRBD2 aligns across 11 bases. V trimming: 6 bases; J trimming: 0 bases; junction bases outside the gene matches: 7. Germline CDR1 is SNHLY and CDR2 is FYNNEI. This CDR3 has 17 amino acids. The CDR3 reads CASRATSGDLAKNIQYF. CDR3 in DNA: TGTGCCAGCAGGGCGACTAGCGGGGACCTAGCCAAAAACATTCAGTACTTC.

This chain joins TRBV19 and TRBJ1-2; the D gene is possibly TRBD1 (5 bases). V lost 3 bases to trimming and J lost 5 bases, with 13 bases between them. Germline values: CDR1 LNHDA, CDR2 SQIVND (reference sequence). The CDR3 is 14 amino acids. CDR3 nucleotide sequence: TGTGCCAGTAGTATTATGACAGCGGGGTATGGCTACACCTTC. Amino acid sequence: CASSIMTAGYGYTF.

This clone showed up just a few times. The J gene is TRBJ2-2, the V gene TRBV7-2; weak D call: TRBD2 (5 bases). Trimming cost V 2 bases and J 10 bases, with 8 bases left between them. The CDR3 has 12 residues. CDR1 and CDR2 (germline): SGHTA, FQGNSA. The CDR3 nucleotides read TGTGCCAGCAGCTTAATGACTATGGAGCTGTTTTTT. It is translated as CASSLMTMELFF. The full variable domain, rest sourced from reference TRBV7-2 and TRBJ2-2, is GAGVSQSPSNKVTEKGKDVELRCDPISGHTALYWYRQSLGQGLEFLIYFQGNSAPDKSGLPSDRFSAERTGGSVSTLTIQRTQQEDSAVYLCASSLMTMELFFGEGSRLTVL.

The V gene is TRBV30, the J gene TRBJ1-5; possible D gene TRBD1, 5 bases. The CDR3 covers 14 residues. Trimming cost V 5 bases and J 6 bases, with 17 bases left between them. Germline V gene sequence: CDR1 GTSNPN, CDR2 SVGIG (reference sequence). The CDR3 spells CAWSEGGAGQPQHF. The CDR3 DNA follows: TGTGCCTGGTCCGAAGGAGGGGCGGGTCAGCCCCAGCATTTT.

V and J are TRBV24-1 and TRBJ2-5; D possibly matches TRBD1 or TRBD2 (7 bases each). V lost 5 bases and J 5 bases, leaving 17 bases between the germline ends. Germline CDR1 KGHDR, CDR2 SFDVKD. CDR3 length: 15 amino acids. The CDR3 reads CATSGRGGTVETQYF. The CDR3 region has the DNA TGTGCCACCAGTGGTCGGGGAGGGACAGTGGAGACCCAGTACTTC.

The gene calls are TRBV30 and TRBJ1-6, with 7 bases matching TRBD1. Per germline, CDR1 GTSNPN and CDR2 SVGIG (reference sequence). Trimming at V came to 5 bases and at J to 9 bases, leaving 4 bases not matched to a gene. The CDR3 contains 12 residues. The CDR3 bases are TGTGCCTGGGGGACAGTGATTTCACCCCTCCACTTT. This translates into CAWGTVISPLHF.

The V call is TRBV30, the J call TRBJ2-7; maybe TRBD1 (5 bases). The CDR3 totals 11 residues. The ends were cut back, 0 bases at V and 5 bases at J, with 5 bases in the middle. CDR1 is GTSNPN, CDR2 SVGIG, per germline (reference sequence). CDR3 coding DNA: TGTGCCTGGAGTGTCAGGGACGAGCAGTACTTC. This translates into CAWSVRDEQYF.

The table lists this clone with a count of one. This chain links TRBV5-5 with TRBJ2-1; D is unclear. With 2 bases removed from V and 8 bases from J, the gap between germline ends came to 8 bases. Looked up from germline, CDR1 is SGHKS and CDR2 is YYEKEE (reference sequence). The CDR3 covers 12 residues. The CDR3 protein is CASSLEGHEQFF. The CDR3 DNA reads TGTGCCAGCAGCTTAGAAGGCCATGAGCAGTTCTTC.

V is TRBV24-1 and J is TRBJ1-2; 8 nucleotides match TRBD1. V shed 3 bases, J shed 3 bases, and the junction held 8 bases outside the gene matches. The germline V gene encodes CDR1 KGHDR and CDR2 SFDVKD. There are 16 residues in the CDR3. The CDR3 reads CATSDPSRGLDYGYTF. The CDR3 DNA is TGTGCCACCAGTGATCCCTCCAGGGGGCTCGACTATGGCTACACCTTC.

The genes are TRBV7-9 and TRBJ2-1; no clear D gene. The ends were cut back, 0 bases at V and 8 bases at J, with 11 bases in the middle. This CDR3 has 14 amino acids. The germline gives CDR1 SEHNR, CDR2 FQNEAQ (reference sequence). CDR3 region: CASSLATYSDEQFF. In nucleotides, the CDR3 is TGTGCCAGCAGCTTAGCTACCTATTCCGATGAGCAGTTCTTC.

This clone was seen only a few times. The chain carries TRBV2 and TRBJ1-5; no reliable D call. Trimming stripped 5 bases from V and 5 bases from J, with 10 bases between. The CDR3 consists of 13 residues. Germline loops: CDR1 SNHLY, CDR2 FYNNEI. CDR3 nucleotides: TGTGCCAGCAGTAGGTCAGTTGATCAGCCCCAGCATTTT. It encodes CASSRSVDQPQHF.

The CDR3 sequence is CASSLGSGNLIQPQHF. The CDR3 DNA reads TGTGCCAGCAGCTTAGGGTCCGGTAATTTGATTCAGCCCCAGCATTTT. The chain combines TRBV5-6 with TRBJ1-5; the D is unclear. The CDR3 spans 16 residues. Germline lookup yields CDR1 SGHDT and CDR2 YYEEEE. Trimming stripped 2 bases from V and 6 bases from J, with 18 bases between.

There are a few counts of this clone. The chain couples TRBV6-6 to TRBJ2-7; D may be TRBD2 (5 bases). The V gene lost 6 bases and the J gene lost 7 bases, with 16 bases spanning the gap. Germline V gene data show CDR1 as MNHNY and CDR2 as SVGAGI (reference sequence). The CDR3 covers 13 residues. CDR3 in DNA: TGTGCCAGCAGAAAACTAGGTTTCGTTGAGCAGTACTTC. Amino acid sequence: CASRKLGFVEQYF.

This sequence joins TRBV7-2 and TRBJ1-5; TRBD1 matches at 8 bases. CDR1 is SGHTA and CDR2 is FQGNSA in the germline V gene. This CDR3 spans 16 amino acids. Trimming cost V 2 bases and J 0 bases; bases outside gene matches: 3. CDR3 DNA: TGTGCCAGCAGCTTACATACAGGGGGTAGCAATCAGCCCCAGCATTTT. Protein: CASSLHTGGSNQPQHF.

The chain has TRBV18 and TRBJ2-7; 8 nucleotides align to TRBD1. The CDR3 totals 15 residues. Germline V lookup: CDR1 KGHSH, CDR2 LQKENI. V was clipped by 4 bases and J by 3 bases; unmatched bases: 8. CDR3 bases: TGTGCCAGCTCACGCGGGACAGGTTCTGGCTACGAGCAGTACTTC. Amino acid sequence: CASSRGTGSGYEQYF.

The rearrangement joins TRBV30 to TRBJ1-1; 8 bases map to TRBD1. CDR1 is GTSNPN and CDR2 is SVGIG in the germline V gene (reference sequence). This CDR3 contains 16 residues. Trimming removed 1 base from V and 2 bases from J; junction bases left unmatched: 9. CDR3 in DNA: TGTGCCTGGAGTGGACTACCAACAGGGGGAAACACTGAAGCTTTCTTT. It codes for CAWSGLPTGGNTEAFF.

The chain has TRBV3-1 (or the pseudogene TRBV3-2) and TRBJ1-1; D remains unclear. The germline gives CDR1 LGHDT, CDR2 YNNKEL (reference sequence). Trimming left V 0 bases short and J 9 bases short, with 8 bases between. CDR3 length equals 12 residues. CDR3 DNA: TGTGCCAGCAGCCAAGATTCGTCCCAAGCTTTCTTT. It translates to CASSQDSSQAFF.

The rearrangement links TRBV15 to TRBJ2-2; D uncertain. V gave up 5 bases and J gave up 3 bases, with 4 bases separating them. The CDR3 is 12 residues long. The germline CDR1 and CDR2 sequences are LNHNV and YYDKDF (reference sequence). CDR3 nucleotide sequence: TGTGCCACCAGCCGATACACCGGGGAGCTGTTTTTT. Amino acids: CATSRYTGELFF.

The J gene is TRBJ1-1, the V gene TRBV6-2 or TRBV6-3; D remains unclear. Germline V gene data show CDR1 as MNHEY and CDR2 as SVGEGT. Trimming shortened V by 5 bases and J by 8 bases, and 12 bases separated the two germline ends. The CDR3 is 12 residues long. The CDR3 loop reads CASSPTLLEAFF. CDR3 bases: TGTGCCAGCAGTCCAACCCTCTTGGAAGCTTTCTTT.

The V gene is TRBV5-6, the J gene TRBJ2-3, with 11 bases aligning to TRBD2. CDR3 length: 17 residues. The ends lost 0 bases at V and 0 bases at J; junction bases unmatched: 3. Germline assignment: CDR1 SGHDT and CDR2 YYEEEE. The CDR3, as DNA: TGTGCCAGCAGCTTGGTAGGGACTAGCGGTAGCACAGATACGCAGTATTTT. Residues: CASSLVGTSGSTDTQYF.